The 19 T cell receptor beta chains in this list originate from one sample, sequenced in a study of vaccination effects on CD4 cells after COVID-19. At the end of more than 8 days of culture, CD4+ T cells were isolated. These TCRs are of unknown antigen specificity. Data came from immunoSEQ multiplex PCR; TCRdb stores just in-frame clones and leaves some out. The sample includes about 35,000 clones, around 67% seen only once; the top ten take over 4%. The source material was CD4+ T cells from PBMCs cultured without peptide, sampled before COVID-19 vaccination. These receptors originate from a human donor who received a COVID-19 vaccine.

This clone has a handful of counts. J is TRBJ1-1 and V is TRBV4-1, with TRBD1 as a possible D gene (5 bases). Trimming left V 1 base short and J 1 base short, with 10 bases between. This CDR3 spans 15 amino acids. The germline gives CDR1 MGHRA, CDR2 YSYEKL. The CDR3 DNA reads TGCGCCAGCAGCCAAGTGGGTACAGGGAACACTGAAGCTTTCTTT. It is translated as CASSQVGTGNTEAFF.

The V and J genes are TRBV12-5 and TRBJ1-5, with a possible D match to TRBD1 (6 bases). The CDR3 runs to 13 residues. Germline V gene lookup returns CDR1 LGHNT and CDR2 FRNRAP. Trimming pared 5 bases from V and 7 bases from J, leaving 12 bases between. CDR3 DNA sequence: TGTGCTAGTGGTAATACAGGGTACCAGCCCCAGCATTTT. It yields the protein CASGNTGYQPQHF.

CDR3 sequence reads: CSVGREFPYEQYF. The CDR3 coding sequence is TGCAGCGTTGGCAGGGAGTTTCCCTACGAGCAGTACTTC. This sequence joins TRBV29-1 and TRBJ2-7, with D possibly being TRBD1 or TRBD2 (5 bases each). The germline CDR1 and CDR2 sequences are SQVTM and ANQGSEA. V was pared by 4 bases and J by 2 bases, with 12 bases between. This CDR3 contains 13 residues.

The chain carries TRBV3-1 (or the pseudogene TRBV3-2) and TRBJ2-2; D unresolved. The germline V and J ends were trimmed by 7 bases and 1 base, with 10 bases remaining between them. The CDR3 sequence is 14 residues long. Germline V gene sequence: CDR1 LGHDT, CDR2 YNNKEL (reference sequence). The CDR3 DNA sequence: TGTGCCAGCACCTCCTCGGAGAACACCGGGGAGCTGTTTTTT. Its protein is CASTSSENTGELFF.

The V and J genes are TRBV6-4 and TRBJ2-3; the D gene is possibly TRBD2 (7 bases). Trimming pared 0 bases from V and 2 bases from J, leaving 9 bases between. The CDR3 length is 15 residues. Germline V lookup: CDR1 MRHNA, CDR2 SNTAGT. The CDR3 coding sequence is TGTGCCAGCAGTGACTCGGGGGGGGCCACAGATACGCAGTATTTT. It translates to CASSDSGGATDTQYF.

A note on this clone: At the DNA level, this CDR3 is encoded by other sequences in the same sample as well. The chain has TRBV6-5 and TRBJ1-1, with D tentatively TRBD1 (5 bases). V was cut by 0 bases and J by 2 bases, with 10 bases left in between. Per the germline V gene, CDR1 is MNHEY and CDR2 is SVGAGI. There are 15 residues in the CDR3. CDR3 nucleotides: TGTGCCAGCAGTTACTCGAGACAGCAAAACACTGAAGCTTTCTTT. Translated, it gives CASSYSRQQNTEAFF.

This chain connects TRBV29-1 to TRBJ1-4, with a possible D match to TRBD1 (5 bases). Germline CDR1 SQVTM, CDR2 ANQGSEA. The CDR3 has 13 amino acids. Trimming left V 2 bases short and J 6 bases short, with 10 bases between. CDR3 region: CSVEIKGDEKLFF. DNA for the CDR3: TGCAGCGTTGAAATCAAAGGGGATGAAAAACTGTTTTTT.

V is TRBV2 and J is TRBJ2-2, with D tentatively TRBD1 or TRBD2 (6 bases each). Per germline, CDR1 SNHLY and CDR2 FYNNEI. The CDR3 is 16 amino acids. V was trimmed by 6 bases and J by 5 bases, leaving 19 bases between them. In DNA form, the CDR3 reads TGTGCCAGCAGCCGAGATGGGGGGCGAGGAACCGGGGAGCTGTTTTTT. Translation: CASSRDGGRGTGELFF.

This clone showed up just a few times. This chain links TRBV7-2 with TRBJ2-7; no clear D gene. CDR3 length equals 13 residues. Between the trimmed V and J ends, which lost 3 bases and 4 bases, there was a span of 10 bases. CDR1 and CDR2 (germline): SGHTA, FQGNSA. CDR3 in amino acids: CASSFGVLYEQYF. DNA of the CDR3: TGTGCCAGCAGCTTTGGGGTTCTTTACGAGCAGTACTTC. The full variable domain, its missing parts supplied by reference TRBV7-2 and TRBJ2-7, is GAGVSQSPSNKVTEKGKDVELRCDPISGHTALYWYRQSLGQGLEFLIYFQGNSAPDKSGLPSDRFSAERTGGSVSTLTIQRTQQEDSAVYLCASSFGVLYEQYFGPGTRLTVT.

This chain links TRBV14 with TRBJ2-1; D is unresolved. The length of the CDR3 is 12 residues. V was shortened by 6 bases and J by 7 bases, with 10 bases between the two germline ends. Looked up from germline, CDR1 is SGHDN and CDR2 is FVKESK. DNA for the CDR3: TGTGCCAGCAGGTCGGACCTTAATGAGCAGTTCTTC. Its translation: CASRSDLNEQFF.

The chain recombines TRBV6-1 with TRBJ1-4; D uncertain. This CDR3 is built from 16 residues. Germline V gives CDR1 MNHNS, CDR2 SASEGT. Trimming shortened V by 3 bases and J by 4 bases, and 15 bases separated the two germline ends. The chain's CDR3 is CASSEDRAPINEKLFF. The CDR3 DNA reads as TGTGCCAGCAGTGAGGACCGGGCTCCCATTAATGAAAAACTGTTTTTT.

This chain links TRBV10-1 with TRBJ2-3, with D hard to call. Germline assignment: CDR1 WNHNN and CDR2 SYGVQD (reference sequence). The V gene lost 6 bases and the J gene lost 4 bases, with 14 bases spanning the gap. The CDR3 sequence is 14 residues long. CDR3 sequence reads: CASRVSAFSDTQYF. In DNA, the CDR3 is TGCGCCAGCAGGGTTTCAGCTTTTTCAGATACGCAGTATTTT.

This clone was found once. The chain couples TRBV7-9 to TRBJ1-3; TRBD1 is a possible D gene (5 bases). The V and J ends lost 4 bases and 0 bases respectively, with 22 bases between them. The CDR3 consists of 19 residues. The germline V gene encodes CDR1 SEHNR and CDR2 FQNEAQ (reference sequence). CDR3: CASSSFVRGSPSSGNTIYF. For the CDR3, the DNA is TGTGCCAGCAGCTCGTTCGTCCGGGGCTCCCCAAGCTCTGGAAACACCATATATTTT.

The gene calls are TRBV2 and TRBJ2-7, with D tentatively TRBD2 (5 bases). The V end lost 7 bases, the J end lost 4 bases, and 11 bases lay between the germline ends. Germline V gives CDR1 SNHLY, CDR2 FYNNEI. The CDR3 runs to 12 residues. In DNA form, the CDR3 reads TGTGCCAGCAAGGGTGAGGGTTACGAGCAGTACTTC. Translation: CASKGEGYEQYF.

This clone is a singleton in its sample. This chain links TRBV4-2 with TRBJ2-7, with 7 bases that match TRBD1. CDR1 and CDR2 from the germline V gene are LGHNA and YNFKEQ. The CDR3 runs 11 residues. With V trimmed by 9 bases and J by 2 bases, 1 base remained unmatched. The CDR3 here is CASQGAYEQYF. CDR3 sequence (DNA): TGTGCCAGTCAGGGGGCCTACGAGCAGTACTTC.

The chain uses TRBV3-1 (or the pseudogene TRBV3-2) and TRBJ1-2; 11 positions agree with TRBD1. The CDR3 length is 15 residues. V dropped 4 bases and J dropped 2; count of bases not matched to a gene: 3. Germline CDR1 and CDR2: LGHDT and YNNKEL (reference sequence). This CDR3 reads CASSPRDRGNYGYTF. Written as DNA, the CDR3 is TGTGCCAGCAGCCCCCGGGACAGGGGGAACTATGGCTACACCTTC.

The count of this clone is one. The J gene is TRBJ2-7, the V gene TRBV10-3; D is possibly TRBD1 (6 bases). The V end was cut by 8 bases, the J end by 3 bases, with 23 bases between. The V gene's germline CDR1 is ENHRY and CDR2 SYGVKD. The length of the CDR3 is 16 residues. CDR3 in amino acids: CAIGGQGPLSNYEQYF. The CDR3, as DNA: TGTGCCATCGGGGGACAAGGACCTTTATCAAACTACGAGCAGTACTTC.

In regard to this clone: One junction end does not reproduce the germline sequence, and a read error may be involved. This chain uses TRBV4-1 with TRBJ1-3; D possibly corresponds to TRBD1 (6 bases). CDR3 length: 13 amino acids. Looked up from germline, CDR1 is MGHRA and CDR2 is YSYEKL. The CDR3: CASSQDRGAPITF. Written as DNA, the CDR3 is TGCGCCAGCAGCCAAGATCGGGGGGCTCCTATAACTTTT.

This clone was seen only a few times. This sequence joins TRBV29-1 and TRBJ2-7; D is undetermined. The CDR3 length is 11 residues. Germline CDR1 and CDR2: SQVTM and ANQGSEA. The V and J ends lost 6 bases and 6 bases respectively, with 12 bases between them. The CDR3 nucleotides are TGCAGCGTCGGAAGTAGTCGCGAGCAGTACTTC. Translated: CSVGSSREQYF.